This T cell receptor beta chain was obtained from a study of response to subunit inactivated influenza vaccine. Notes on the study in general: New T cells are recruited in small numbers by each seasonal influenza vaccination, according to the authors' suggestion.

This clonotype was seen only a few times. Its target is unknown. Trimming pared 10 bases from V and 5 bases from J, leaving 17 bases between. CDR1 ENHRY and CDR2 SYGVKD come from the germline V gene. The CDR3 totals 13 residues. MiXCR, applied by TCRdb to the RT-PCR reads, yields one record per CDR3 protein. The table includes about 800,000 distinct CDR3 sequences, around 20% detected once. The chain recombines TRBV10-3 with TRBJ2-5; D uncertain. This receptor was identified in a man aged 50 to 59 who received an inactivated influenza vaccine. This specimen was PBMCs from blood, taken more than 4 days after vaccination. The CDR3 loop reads CATSWAERETQYF. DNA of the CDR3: TGTGCCACCTCCTGGGCCGAACGGGAGACCCAGTACTTC.